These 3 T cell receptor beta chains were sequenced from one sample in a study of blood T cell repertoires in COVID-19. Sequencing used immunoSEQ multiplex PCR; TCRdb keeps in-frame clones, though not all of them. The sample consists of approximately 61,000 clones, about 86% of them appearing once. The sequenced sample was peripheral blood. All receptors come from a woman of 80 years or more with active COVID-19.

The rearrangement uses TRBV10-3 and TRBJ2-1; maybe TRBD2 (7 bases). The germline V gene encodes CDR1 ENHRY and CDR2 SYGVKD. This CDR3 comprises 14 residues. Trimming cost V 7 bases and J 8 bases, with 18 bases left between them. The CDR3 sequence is CAIKRGGAVHEQFF. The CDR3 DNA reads TGTGCCATCAAGAGGGGGGGGGCCGTTCATGAGCAGTTCTTC.

The CDR3 spells CAISGTGRRGEQFF. The CDR3 DNA is TGTGCCATCAGTGGGACAGGGCGGCGAGGTGAGCAGTTCTTC. The V gene is TRBV10-3, the J gene TRBJ2-1; 8 bases fit TRBD1. This CDR3 contains 14 residues. Germline lookup yields CDR1 ENHRY and CDR2 SYGVKD. Trimming cost V 4 bases and J 9 bases; bases outside gene matches: 8.

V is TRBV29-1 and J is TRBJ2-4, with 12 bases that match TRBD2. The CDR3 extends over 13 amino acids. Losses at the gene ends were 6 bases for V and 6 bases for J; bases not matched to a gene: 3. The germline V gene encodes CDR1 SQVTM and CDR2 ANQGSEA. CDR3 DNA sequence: TGCAGCGTGGCGACTAGCGGGGGAAACATTCAGTACTTC. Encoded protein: CSVATSGGNIQYF.